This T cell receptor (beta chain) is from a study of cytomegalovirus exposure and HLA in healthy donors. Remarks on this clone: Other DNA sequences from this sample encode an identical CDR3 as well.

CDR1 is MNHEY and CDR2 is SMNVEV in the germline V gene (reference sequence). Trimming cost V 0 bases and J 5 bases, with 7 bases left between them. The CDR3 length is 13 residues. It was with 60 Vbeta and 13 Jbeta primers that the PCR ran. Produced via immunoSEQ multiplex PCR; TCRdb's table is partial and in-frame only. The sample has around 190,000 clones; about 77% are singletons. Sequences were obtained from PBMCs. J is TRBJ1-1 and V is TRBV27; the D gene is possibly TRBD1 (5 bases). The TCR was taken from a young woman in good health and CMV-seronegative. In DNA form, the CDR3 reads TGTGCCAGCAGTTTATCTGGGGGGACTGAAGCTTTCTTT. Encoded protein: CASSLSGGTEAFF.